The TCR beta chain described here comes from a study of molecular identifiers for immune sequencing clone quantification (dated by TCRdb to the late 2010s). Looking at the study overall: For a replicate experiment, RNA from roughly 20,000 or 100,000 naive CD8 T cells was divided into five aliquots, and four of the five aliquots were sequenced. CD8 T cells were used in a methods study to benchmark molecular-identifier clustering-based TCR repertoire sequencing (MIDCIRS) and TCR RNA copy counting.

Spanning cysteine to phenylalanine, the CDR3 consists of 17 amino acids. Only CDR3 DNA remains: 51 bases, in frame from the first base. Sequences LNHDA (CDR1) and SQIVND (CDR2) are obtained from the germline V gene (reference sequence). V is clipped by 4 bases and J by 5 bases, and the sequence between their germline boundaries is 20 bases long. The research as a whole found: The naive libraries included spiked-in Jurkat TCR RNA (about nine copies' worth), and this RNA is not part of the donor repertoire. Spiked-in Jurkat TCR RNA equal to a single cell's worth was reported to be detectable even within 1,100,000 naive CD8 T cells. When barcode sub-clustering was omitted, TCR diversity was inflated by chimeric consensus sequences, with chimeras reaching as high as 47%. Modeling gave around 2.7 recovered TCR RNA copies per cell versus approximately 11 by digital PCR, implying roughly 30% capture efficiency. Highly expanded clone sizes could be underestimated if identical TCR molecules share a barcode. In CMV-specific effector cells, clones with more than 20 RNA copies contained over 99% of molecules, whereas in naive cells such clones contained under 1% of molecules.

This clonotype was seen more than once but under ten times. Its binding antigen is unknown. No clone much larger than this one lies a single base away; base qualities are absent. Libraries of naive CD8 T cells were built from anywhere between about 17,000 and 1,000,000 sorted cells, with 10%, 30% or 50% of the purified RNA used. On a BD FACSAria II, naive CD8 T cells were FACS-sorted as CD8+CD4-CCR7+CD45RA+ and collected into RLT Plus buffer. Approximately nine TCR copies' worth of Jurkat RNA were spiked into roughly 17,000-1,100,000 naive CD8 T cell samples to test detection sensitivity. Enrichment of CD8 T cells was done with RosetteSep CD8+ T Cell Enrichment Cocktail plus Ficoll-Paque, and ACK red cell lysis came afterward. Library creation used PCR. TCRdb lists the instrument as Illumina HiSeq 4000. Preparation of bulk TCR libraries followed a previously described approach, with the TCR primers listed in Table S5. Total RNA was purified with the Qiagen AllPrep DNA/RNA kit. Before analysis, reads from multiple sequencing runs of the same library were pooled. Processing in the source paper ran as follows. Reads were retained only if the reads had an exact TCR constant sequence, and the retained reads were trimmed to 150 nt and grouped according to their 12-nt molecular barcodes. Reads within each barcode group were sub-clustered using a 15% Levenshtein threshold, and quality-weighted consensus sequences were constructed for each RNA molecule. Non-functional sequences were filtered out, along with any lower-count sequence sitting one edit away from another sequence. Based on fitting two negative binomial distributions, any barcode sub-cluster with under 20% of the maximum read count was discarded. TCRdb redid the processing of the public reads, applying fastp at Q25 and MiXCR, and retained in-frame beta chains. Rows are combined by CDR3 protein, so each entry shows the most common genes and DNA. The V and J calls here are based on TCRdb, not the publication. This sample gives about 640,000 distinct CDR3 sequences in total; 20% of them show up just once. The ten largest clones represent about 0.9% of the sample.

The material sequenced was naive CD8+ T cells from blood, with Jurkat cell RNA spiked in. The cell subset or site label, as the study defines it: FACS-sorted CD8+CD4-CCR7+CD45RA+ naive T cells. The sequence derives from a human donor in good health. Some libraries in this study had Jurkat cell RNA spiked in. In this chain, TRBV19 is recombined with TRBJ2-2, with no confident D gene call. CDR3 protein: CASSREGLAGRTGELFF. The nucleotides read TGTGCCAGTAGTAGAGAAGGGTTGGCTGGAAGGACCGGGGAGCTGTTTTTT.